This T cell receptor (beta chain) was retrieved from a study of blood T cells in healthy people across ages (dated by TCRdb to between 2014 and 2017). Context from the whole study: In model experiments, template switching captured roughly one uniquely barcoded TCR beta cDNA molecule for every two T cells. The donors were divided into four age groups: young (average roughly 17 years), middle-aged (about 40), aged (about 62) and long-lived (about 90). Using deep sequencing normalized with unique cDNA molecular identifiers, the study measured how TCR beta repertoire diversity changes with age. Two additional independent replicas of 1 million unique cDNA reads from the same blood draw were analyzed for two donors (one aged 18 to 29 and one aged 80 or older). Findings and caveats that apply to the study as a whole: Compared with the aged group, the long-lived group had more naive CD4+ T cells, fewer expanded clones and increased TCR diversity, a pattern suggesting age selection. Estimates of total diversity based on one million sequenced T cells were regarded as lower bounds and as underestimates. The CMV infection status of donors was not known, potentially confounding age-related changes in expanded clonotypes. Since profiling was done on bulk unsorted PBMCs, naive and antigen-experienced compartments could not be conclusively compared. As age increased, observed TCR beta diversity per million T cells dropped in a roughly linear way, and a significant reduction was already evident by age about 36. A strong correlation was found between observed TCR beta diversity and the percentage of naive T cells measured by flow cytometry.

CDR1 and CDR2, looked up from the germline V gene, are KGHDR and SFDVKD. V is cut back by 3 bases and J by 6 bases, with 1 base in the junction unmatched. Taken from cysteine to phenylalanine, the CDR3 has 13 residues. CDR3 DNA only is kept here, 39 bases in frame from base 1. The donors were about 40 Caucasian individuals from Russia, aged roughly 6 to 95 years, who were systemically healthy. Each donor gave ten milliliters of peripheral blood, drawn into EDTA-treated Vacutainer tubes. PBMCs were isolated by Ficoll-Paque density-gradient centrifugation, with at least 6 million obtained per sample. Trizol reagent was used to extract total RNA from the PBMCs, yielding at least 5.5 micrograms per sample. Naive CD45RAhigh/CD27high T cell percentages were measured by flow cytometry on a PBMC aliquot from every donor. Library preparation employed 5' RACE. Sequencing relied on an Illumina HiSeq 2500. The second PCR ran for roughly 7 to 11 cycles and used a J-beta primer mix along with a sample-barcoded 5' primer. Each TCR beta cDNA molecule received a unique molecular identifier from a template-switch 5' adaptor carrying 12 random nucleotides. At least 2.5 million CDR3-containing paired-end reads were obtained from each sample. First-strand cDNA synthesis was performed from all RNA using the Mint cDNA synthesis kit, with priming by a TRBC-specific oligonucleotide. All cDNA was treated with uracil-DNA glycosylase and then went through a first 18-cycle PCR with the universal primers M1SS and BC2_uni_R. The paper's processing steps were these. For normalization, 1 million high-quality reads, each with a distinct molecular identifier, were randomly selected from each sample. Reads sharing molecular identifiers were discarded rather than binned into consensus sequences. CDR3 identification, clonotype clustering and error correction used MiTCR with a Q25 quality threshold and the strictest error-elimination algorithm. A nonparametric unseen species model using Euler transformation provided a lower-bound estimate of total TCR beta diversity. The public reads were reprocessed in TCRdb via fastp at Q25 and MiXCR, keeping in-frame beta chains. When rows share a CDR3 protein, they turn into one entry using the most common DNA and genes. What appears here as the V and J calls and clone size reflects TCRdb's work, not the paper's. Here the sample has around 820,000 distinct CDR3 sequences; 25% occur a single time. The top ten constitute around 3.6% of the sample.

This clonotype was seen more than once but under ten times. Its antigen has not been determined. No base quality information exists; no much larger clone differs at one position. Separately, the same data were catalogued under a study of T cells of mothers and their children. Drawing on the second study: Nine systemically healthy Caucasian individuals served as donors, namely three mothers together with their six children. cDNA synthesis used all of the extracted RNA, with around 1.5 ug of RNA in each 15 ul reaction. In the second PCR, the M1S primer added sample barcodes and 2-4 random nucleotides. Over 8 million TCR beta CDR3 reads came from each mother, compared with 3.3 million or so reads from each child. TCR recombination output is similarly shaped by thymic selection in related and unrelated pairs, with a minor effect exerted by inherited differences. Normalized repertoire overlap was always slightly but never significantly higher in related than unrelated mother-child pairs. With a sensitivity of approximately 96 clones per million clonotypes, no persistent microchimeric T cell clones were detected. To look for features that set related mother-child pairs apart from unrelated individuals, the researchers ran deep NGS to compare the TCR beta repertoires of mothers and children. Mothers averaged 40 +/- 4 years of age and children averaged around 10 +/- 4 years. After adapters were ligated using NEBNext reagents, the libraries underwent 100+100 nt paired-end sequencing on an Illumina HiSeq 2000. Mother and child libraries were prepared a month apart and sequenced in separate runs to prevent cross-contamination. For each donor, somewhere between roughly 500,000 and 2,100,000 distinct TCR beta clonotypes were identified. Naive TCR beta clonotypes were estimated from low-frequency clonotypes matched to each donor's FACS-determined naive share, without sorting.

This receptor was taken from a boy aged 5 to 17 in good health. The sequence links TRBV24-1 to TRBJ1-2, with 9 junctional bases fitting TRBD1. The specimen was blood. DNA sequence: TGTGCCACCAGTGATCGGACAGGGGATGGCTACACCTTC. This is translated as CATSDRTGDGYTF.